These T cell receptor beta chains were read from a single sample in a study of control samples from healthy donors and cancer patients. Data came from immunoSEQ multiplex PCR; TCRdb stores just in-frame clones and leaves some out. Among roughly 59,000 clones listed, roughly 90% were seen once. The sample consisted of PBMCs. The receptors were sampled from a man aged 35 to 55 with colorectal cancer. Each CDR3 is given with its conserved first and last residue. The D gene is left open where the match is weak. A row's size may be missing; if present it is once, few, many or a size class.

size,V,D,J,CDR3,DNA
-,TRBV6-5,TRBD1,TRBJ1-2,CATKGTGRGYTF,TGTGCCACCAAAGGGACAGGGCGTGGCTACACCTTC
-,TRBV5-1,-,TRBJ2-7,CASSLFGGEQYF,TGCGCCAGCAGCTTGTTCGGGGGAGAGCAGTACTTC
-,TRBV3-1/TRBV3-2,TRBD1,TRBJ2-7,CASSQTDRGPYEQYF,TGTGCCAGCAGCCAAACCGACAGGGGGCCCTACGAGCAGTACTTC
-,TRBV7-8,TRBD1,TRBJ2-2,CASSPRGRGNTGELFF,TGTGCCAGCAGCCCCAGGGGGCGCGGGAACACCGGGGAGCTGTTTTTT
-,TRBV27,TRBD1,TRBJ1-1,CASSLWTTGAETEAFF,TGTGCCAGCAGTTTATGGACGACAGGGGCTGAAACTGAAGCTTTCTTT
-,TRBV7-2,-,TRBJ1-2,CASSLALTDYGYTF,TGTGCCAGCAGCTTAGCGCTTACAGACTATGGCTACACCTTC
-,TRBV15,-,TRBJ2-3,CATSRDRALSTDTQYF,TGTGCCACCAGCAGAGATCGAGCCCTGAGCACAGATACGCAGTATTTT
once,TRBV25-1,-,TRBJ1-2,CASSESLRDGYTF,TGTGCCAGCAGTGAATCTCTCAGGGATGGCTACACCTTC
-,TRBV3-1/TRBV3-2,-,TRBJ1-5,CASSRGGDQPQHF,TGTGCCAGCAGCCGGGGCGGAGATCAGCCCCAGCATTTT
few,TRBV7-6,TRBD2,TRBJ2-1,CASSLVRSGGTNEQFF,TGTGCCAGCAGCTTAGTACGTAGCGGGGGGACCAATGAGCAGTTCTTC
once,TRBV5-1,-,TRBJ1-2,CASSLEGSNYGYTF,TGCGCCAGCAGCTTGGAAGGATCCAACTATGGCTACACCTTC
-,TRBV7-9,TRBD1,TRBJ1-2,CASSTRQGANYGYTF,TGTGCCAGCAGCACCAGACAGGGGGCCAACTATGGCTACACCTTC
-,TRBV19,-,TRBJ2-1,CASSAYPDNEQFF,TGTGCCAGTAGTGCATACCCCGACAATGAGCAGTTCTTC
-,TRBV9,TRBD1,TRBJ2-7,CASSGGQGYEQYF,TGTGCCAGCAGCGGGGGACAGGGATACGAGCAGTACTTC
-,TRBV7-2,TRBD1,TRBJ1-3,CASRSGQGSGNTIYF,TGTGCCAGCAGGTCGGGACAGGGGTCAGGGAACACCATATATTTT
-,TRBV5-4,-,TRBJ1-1,CASSSGGTLNTEAFF,TGTGCCAGCAGCTCGGGGGGGACCCTGAACACTGAAGCTTTCTTT
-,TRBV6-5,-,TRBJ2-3,CASSYRFATDTQYF,TGTGCCAGCAGTTATCGATTTGCCACAGATACGCAGTATTTT
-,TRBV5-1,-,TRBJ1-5,CASSIDGGPGQPQHF,TGCGCCAGCAGCATTGACGGGGGGCCAGGTCAGCCCCAGCATTTT
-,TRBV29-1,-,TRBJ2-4,CSVEDSKNIQYF,TGCAGCGTGGAGGACAGCAAAAACATTCAGTACTTC
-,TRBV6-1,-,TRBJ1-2,CASSRAGVGYGYTF,TGTGCCAGCAGCCGAGCAGGGGTGGGCTATGGCTACACCTTC
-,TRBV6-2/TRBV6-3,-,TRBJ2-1,CASSYSDKRPRAFYGEQFF,TGTGCCAGCAGTTACTCGGATAAGAGGCCCCGGGCTTTCTACGGGGAGCAGTTCTTC
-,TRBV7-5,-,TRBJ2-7,CVRSFTGTGVSYEQYF,TGTGTCAGAAGCTTCACCGGGACAGGGGTCTCCTACGAGCAGTACTTC
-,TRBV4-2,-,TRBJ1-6,CASSQVSITLGSPLHF,TGTGCCAGCAGCCAAGTGTCTATCACACTGGGGTCACCCCTCCACTTT
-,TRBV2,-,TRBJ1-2,CASSEEGRSGYTF,TGTGCCAGCAGTGAAGAGGGACGGTCTGGCTACACCTTC
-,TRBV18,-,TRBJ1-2,CASSQEVNANYGYTF,TGTGCCAGCTCACAAGAAGTTAACGCTAACTATGGCTACACCTTC
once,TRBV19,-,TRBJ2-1,CASSVGYNEQFF,TGTGCCAGTAGTGTTGGATACAATGAGCAGTTCTTC
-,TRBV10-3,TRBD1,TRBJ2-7,CATGQDLNEQYF,TGTGCCACCGGACAGGATTTAAACGAGCAGTACTTC
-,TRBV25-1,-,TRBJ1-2,CASSEGENYGYTF,TGTGCCAGCAGTGAAGGGGAGAACTATGGCTACACCTTC
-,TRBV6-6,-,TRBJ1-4,CASSFAGSNEKLFF,TGTGCCAGCAGTTTCGCCGGATCTAATGAAAAACTGTTTTTT
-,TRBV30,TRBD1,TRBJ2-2,CAWSVGGVNTGELFF,TGTGCCTGGAGTGTAGGGGGCGTGAACACCGGGGAGCTGTTTTTT
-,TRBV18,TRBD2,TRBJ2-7,CASSPQAGGGEQYF,TGTGCCAGCTCACCACAGGCCGGGGGGGGCGAGCAGTACTTC
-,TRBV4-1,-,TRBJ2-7,CASSPTGLSVSYEQYF,TGCGCCAGCAGCCCCACCGGGTTGTCGGTATCTTACGAGCAGTACTTC
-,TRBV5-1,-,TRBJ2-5,CASSLGRQNQETQYF,TGCGCCAGCAGCTTGGGTCGTCAAAACCAAGAGACCCAGTACTTC
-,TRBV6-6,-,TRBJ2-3,CASSQLTDTQYF,TGTGCCAGCAGCCAACTCACAGATACGCAGTATTTT
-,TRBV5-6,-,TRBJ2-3,CASSLFKRPGTDTQYF,TGTGCCAGCAGCTTGTTTAAAAGACCCGGGACAGATACGCAGTATTTT